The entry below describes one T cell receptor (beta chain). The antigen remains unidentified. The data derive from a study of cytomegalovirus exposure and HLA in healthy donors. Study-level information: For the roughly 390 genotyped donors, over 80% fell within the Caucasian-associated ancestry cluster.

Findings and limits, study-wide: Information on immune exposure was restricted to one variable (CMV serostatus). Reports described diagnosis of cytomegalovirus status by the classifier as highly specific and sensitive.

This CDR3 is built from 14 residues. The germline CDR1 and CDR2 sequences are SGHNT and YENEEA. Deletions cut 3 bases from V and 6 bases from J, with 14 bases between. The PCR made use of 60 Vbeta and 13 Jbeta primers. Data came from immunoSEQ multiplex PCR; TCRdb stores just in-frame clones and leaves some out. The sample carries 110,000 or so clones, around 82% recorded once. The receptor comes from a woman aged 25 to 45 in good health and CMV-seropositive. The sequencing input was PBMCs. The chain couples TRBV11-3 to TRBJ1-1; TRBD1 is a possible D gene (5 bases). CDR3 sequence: CASSFNQAGPEAFF. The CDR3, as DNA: TGTGCCAGCAGCTTTAACCAGGCGGGGCCTGAAGCTTTCTTT.